Detailed here is one TCR beta chain. Its antigen remains unidentified. The data derive from a study of T cell repertoires in cytomegalovirus infection. TCRdb reprocessed the reads via MiXCR and lists one record per CDR3 protein. The sample includes about half a million distinct CDR3 sequences, more than 30% of them seen just once. The V and J ends lost 1 base and 7 bases respectively, with 5 bases between them. Per the germline V gene, CDR1 is MGHRA and CDR2 is YSYEKL. CDR3 length equals 12 residues. This TCR came from a human donor in good health (CMV status not recorded). Some clones in this sample may be carry-over from other donors' samples. Sequenced here: cultured PBMCs, sampled from culture after CMV antigen stimulation. V and J are TRBV4-1 and TRBJ2-1; D gene unclear. This CDR3 reads CASSQVLNEQFF. The CDR3 coding sequence is TGCGCCAGCAGCCAAGTATTGAATGAGCAGTTCTTC.